This T cell receptor beta chain appears in the sequencing data of a study of beta chain features in type 1 diabetes. This clone was counted only a few times. CD45RO/CCR7/CD25/CD127/CD95/CD27 staining was used to isolate CD4+ naive, central memory, regulatory and stem cell-like memory cells by sorting. The whole isolated RNA underwent reverse transcription, so sequencing captured expressed TCRB transcripts. The average output of naive, central memory and regulatory T cell samples was approximately 3.7 million reads. The data were produced by immunoSEQ multiplex PCR, yet TCRdb's version contains in-frame clones alone and is incomplete. The sample records 130,000 to 150,000 clones, 48% being singletons. The source of this sequence is a man aged 18 to 35 in good health. Specimen: Tregs from blood.

DNA for the CDR3: TGCAGTGCTTTCCGGAACACTGAAGCTTTCTTT. Amino acid sequence: CSAFRNTEAFF. The chain employs TRBV20-1 and TRBJ1-1; D uncertain. CDR1 and CDR2 from the germline V gene are DFQATT and SNEGSKA (reference sequence). Trimming took off 5 bases at V and 1 base at J, with 5 bases between the two ends. This CDR3 is built from 11 residues.